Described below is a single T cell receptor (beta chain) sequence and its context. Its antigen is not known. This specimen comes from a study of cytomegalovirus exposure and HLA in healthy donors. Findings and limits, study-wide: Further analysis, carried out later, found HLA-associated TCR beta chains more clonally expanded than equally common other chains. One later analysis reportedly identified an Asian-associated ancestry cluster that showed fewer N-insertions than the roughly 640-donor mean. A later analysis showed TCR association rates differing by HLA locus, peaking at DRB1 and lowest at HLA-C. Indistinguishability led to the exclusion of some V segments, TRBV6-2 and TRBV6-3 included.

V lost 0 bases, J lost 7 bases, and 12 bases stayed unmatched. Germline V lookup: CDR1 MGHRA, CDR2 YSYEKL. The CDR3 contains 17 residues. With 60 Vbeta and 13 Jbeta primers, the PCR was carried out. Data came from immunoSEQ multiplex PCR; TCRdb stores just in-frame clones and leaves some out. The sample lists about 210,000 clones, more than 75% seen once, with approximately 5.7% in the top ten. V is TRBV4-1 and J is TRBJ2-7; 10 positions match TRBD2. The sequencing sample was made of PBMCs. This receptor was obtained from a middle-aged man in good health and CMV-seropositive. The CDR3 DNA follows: TGCGCCAGCAGCCAAGATGTTAGCGGGAGGAAGGGGGGGGAGCAGTACTTC. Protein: CASSQDVSGRKGGEQYF.